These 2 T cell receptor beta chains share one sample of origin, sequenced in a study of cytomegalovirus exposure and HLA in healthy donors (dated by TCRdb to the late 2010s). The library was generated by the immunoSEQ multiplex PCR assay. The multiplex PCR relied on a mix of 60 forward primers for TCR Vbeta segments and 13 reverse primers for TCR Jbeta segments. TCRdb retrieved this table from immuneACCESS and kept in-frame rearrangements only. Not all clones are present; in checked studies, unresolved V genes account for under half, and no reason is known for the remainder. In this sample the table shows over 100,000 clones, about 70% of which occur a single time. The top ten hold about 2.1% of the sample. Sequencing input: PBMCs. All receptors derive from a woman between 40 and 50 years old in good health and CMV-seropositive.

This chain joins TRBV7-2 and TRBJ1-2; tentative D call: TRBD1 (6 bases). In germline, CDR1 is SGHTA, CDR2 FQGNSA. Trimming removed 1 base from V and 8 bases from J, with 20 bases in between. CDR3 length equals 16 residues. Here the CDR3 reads CASSLDGAGGAGGYTF. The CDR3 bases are TGTGCCAGCAGCTTAGATGGTGCGGGGGGCGCGGGAGGCTACACCTTC.

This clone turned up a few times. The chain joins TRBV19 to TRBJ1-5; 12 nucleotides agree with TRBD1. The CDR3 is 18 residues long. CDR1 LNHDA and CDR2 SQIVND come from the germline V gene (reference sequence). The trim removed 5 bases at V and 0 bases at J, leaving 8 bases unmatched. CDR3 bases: TGTGCCAGTAGTTCCTCCCGGGACAGGGGGCTTAGCAATCAGCCCCAGCATTTT. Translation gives CASSSSRDRGLSNQPQHF.